The following is a TCR beta chain sequence with its context. This CDR3 is built from 11 residues. V dropped 5 bases and J dropped 5 bases, with 9 bases sitting between them. The germline V gene has CDR1 DFQATT and CDR2 SNEGSKA (reference sequence). Repertoires were generated with immunoSEQ multiplex PCR, while TCRdb's copy carries only in-frame clones and drops some. The sample consists of 150,000 to 200,000 clones, around 80% of them appearing once. These data originate in a study of blood T cell repertoires in COVID-19. Donors were grouped by their self-reported clinical history. This sequence originates from a man in his forties or fifties who had recovered from COVID-19. The chain recombines TRBV20-1 with TRBJ2-5; the D is unclear. The sequenced sample was PBMCs or T cells enriched from blood (not recorded which). The CDR3, as DNA: TGCAGTGCTGTGATGCGGGAGACCCAGTACTTC. Translated, it gives CSAVMRETQYF.